This T cell receptor (beta chain) derives from a study of cytomegalovirus exposure and HLA in healthy donors. About the study: An earlier analysis found roughly 100 million unique TCR beta sequences from approximately 170 million T cells. Study-level results: Available immune exposure information was restricted to CMV serostatus only. A few CMV-associated chains were confirmed in vitro to be specific for CMV antigens.

Note on this clone: Its antigen is still unknown.

The PCR contained 60 Vbeta and 13 Jbeta primers. Assay: immunoSEQ multiplex PCR; the TCRdb copy retains only in-frame clones and omits some. This listing includes 70,000 to 90,000 clones. As for the donors, each was a healthy bone marrow donor. V dropped 2 bases and J dropped 4 bases, with 14 bases sitting between them. CDR1 and CDR2 from the germline V gene are MDHEN and SYDVKM. CDR3 length: 15 amino acids. The sequencing sample was made of PBMCs. This TCR was sampled from a man between 18 and 35 years old in good health and CMV-seropositive. The chain employs TRBV28 and TRBJ1-1; D perhaps matches TRBD1 (6 bases). CDR3 amino acids: CASSLVGSGATEAFF. CDR3 nucleotide sequence: TGTGCCAGCAGTTTAGTCGGTTCAGGGGCCACTGAAGCTTTCTTT.